This is a list of T cell receptor beta chains from one sample in a study of patients and donors after allogeneic stem cell transplantation. TCRdb fed the RT-PCR reads into MiXCR, producing one record per CDR3 protein. The sample contains approximately 9,000 distinct CDR3 sequences, around 3.9% of which appear only once. Material: blood, either unsorted or a sorted T cell fraction (not recorded which). These receptors were taken from a human donor who was either an allogeneic HSCT recipient or a stem cell or donor lymphocyte infusion donor (not recorded which). It is not recorded whose cells these are; they may come from a transplant donor. CDR3s include the opening cysteine and the closing phenylalanine or tryptophan. D genes are given only for firm matches. A clone size is listed for some rows: how often the clone was seen (once, few, many), or a class if it is expanded.

j_gene	d_gene	abundance	v_gene	CDR3nt	CDR3aa
TRBJ2-3	NA	medium-sized	TRBV5-1	TGCGCCAGCAGCTCCAGTTTCACAGATACGCAGTATTTT	CASSSSFTDTQYF
TRBJ1-2	NA	medium-sized	TRBV7-9	TGTGCCAGCAGCTTAGAGCCTGACAGGCTACCTTATGGCTACACCTTC	CASSLEPDRLPYGYTF
TRBJ2-5	NA	many	TRBV28	TGTGCCAGCAGTTTTAGATACGGCAAGAGTGGGACCCAGTACTTC	CASSFRYGKSGTQYF
TRBJ2-1	NA	medium-sized	TRBV5-1	TGCGCCAGCAGCTCTAGCCTCCCTATGGCGAATGAGCAGTTCTTC	CASSSSLPMANEQFF
TRBJ1-2	TRBD1	many	TRBV12-3/TRBV12-4	TGTGCCAGCAGCCATAATCCCGGGACAGGGGGCGCCGGGTATGGCTACACCTTC	CASSHNPGTGGAGYGYTF
TRBJ2-1	NA	medium-sized	TRBV3-1	TGTGCCAGCAGCCTGCGACAGGAAGGGCCCCACAATGAGCAGTTCTTC	CASSLRQEGPHNEQFF
TRBJ1-1	NA	medium-sized	TRBV5-1	TGCGCCAGCAGCTTGGCTCAGGTGAACACTGAAGCTTTCTTT	CASSLAQVNTEAFF
TRBJ2-6	NA	many	TRBV2	TGTGCCAGCAGTGCTGGGGCCAACGTCCTGACTTTC	CASSAGANVLTF
TRBJ2-7	NA	many	TRBV7-9	TGTGCCAGCAGCAGGGGCAACGAGCAGTACTTC	CASSRGNEQYF
TRBJ2-1	NA	many	TRBV12-3/TRBV12-4	TGTGCCAGCAGTACCCTGGTCGCCTACAATGAGCAGTTCTTC	CASSTLVAYNEQFF
TRBJ1-1	NA	many	TRBV25-1	TGTGCCAGCAGTGAATACCAGGGGAACACTGAAGCTTTCTTT	CASSEYQGNTEAFF
TRBJ2-7	TRBD2	NA	TRBV24-1	TGTGCCACCAGTGATTCGCGGGGGGGCTACGAGCAGTACTTC	CATSDSRGGYEQYF
TRBJ2-1	NA	many	TRBV4-3	TGCGCCAGCAGACTTGTAATAGGGGCGCAGGGAAATGAGCAGTTCTTC	CASRLVIGAQGNEQFF
TRBJ2-3	TRBD2	many	TRBV9	TGTGCCAGCAGCGTATCTAGCGGGGTAGATACGCAGTATTTT	CASSVSSGVDTQYF
TRBJ2-7	NA	many	TRBV7-9	TGTGCCAGCAGCTCGGACCTTTACGAGCAGTACTTC	CASSSDLYEQYF
TRBJ2-2	TRBD1	many	TRBV11-1	TGTGCCAGCAGCCTCCGGACAGGGTCCGGGGAGCTGTTTTTT	CASSLRTGSGELFF
TRBJ2-2	NA	many	TRBV14	TGTGCCAGCAGCCAAGTTACCGGGGAGCTGTTTTTT	CASSQVTGELFF
TRBJ2-1	NA	many	TRBV27	TGTGCCAGCAGCTCACTTAAGACAGGTTTCTACAATGAGCAGTTCTTC	CASSSLKTGFYNEQFF
TRBJ2-1	NA	many	TRBV9	TGTGCCAGCAGCGTCGCTCCACTAGGGAACAATGAGCAGTTCTTC	CASSVAPLGNNEQFF
TRBJ2-5	TRBD2	medium-sized	TRBV15	TGTGCCACCAGCAAGGATTTGGGCGGGAGGGAGACCCAGTACTTC	CATSKDLGGRETQYF
TRBJ1-6	NA	medium-sized	TRBV5-1	TGCGCCAGCAGCTTACAGGGCCTGAATTCACCCCTCCACTTT	CASSLQGLNSPLHF
TRBJ1-5	NA	many	TRBV20-1	TGCAGCGTCCAGGGGACACTTAGCAATCAGCCCCAGCATTTT	CSVQGTLSNQPQHF
TRBJ1-3	NA	many	TRBV12-3/TRBV12-4	TGTGCCAGCAGTTTAAACCGCGCGACACGCGGAAACACCATATATTTT	CASSLNRATRGNTIYF
TRBJ1-2	NA	many	TRBV18	TGTGCCAGCTCACCCGGCAGGGACGGTGGCTACACCTTC	CASSPGRDGGYTF
TRBJ2-7	TRBD2	many	TRBV28	TGTGCCAGCACCGTGGCGGGAGATTACGAGCAGTACTTC	CASTVAGDYEQYF
TRBJ2-7	NA	many	TRBV3-1	TGTGCCAGCAGACCGGCAGGAGGTTCATACGAGCAGTACTTC	CASRPAGGSYEQYF